Below, 5 T cell receptor beta chains from the same sample are listed, as sequenced in a study of monozygotic twins with inflammatory bowel disease. Each CDR3 protein gets one entry in TCRdb, which reprocessed the 5' RACE reads and gives no DNA. Recorded for this sample: about 210,000 distinct CDR3 sequences. Sequences were obtained from blood. These receptors all stem from a human donor with ulcerative colitis or Crohn's disease, or a healthy co-twin of an affected twin (not recorded which).

This chain links TRBV7-2 with TRBJ2-7. Per the germline V gene, CDR1 is SGHTA and CDR2 is FQGNSA. The CDR3 runs 13 residues. CDR3 in amino acids: CASSLVSSYEQYF.

The rearrangement joins TRBV11-2 to TRBJ2-1. The CDR3 covers 15 residues. CDR1 and CDR2 from the germline V gene are SGHAT and FQNNGV. The CDR3: CASSPLWGSYNEQFF.

The V gene is TRBV20-1, the J gene TRBJ1-5; the TRBD1 assignment by TCRdb is unverifiable without DNA. Looked up from germline, CDR1 is DFQATT and CDR2 is SNEGSKA (reference sequence). The CDR3 length is 16 residues. This CDR3 reads CSAGPGGRISNQPQHF.

V gene TRBV5-4 combines with J gene TRBJ1-1; as DNA is missing, the TRBD1 call by TCRdb cannot be tested. The CDR3 covers 12 residues. Germline loops: CDR1 SGHNT, CDR2 YYREEE (reference sequence). CDR3 sequence: CASSLTRGEAFF.

This chain joins TRBV20-1 and TRBJ1-6; the TCRdb D gene call, TRBD1, has no DNA to confirm it. The CDR3 runs to 15 residues. CDR1 and CDR2 (germline): DFQATT, SNEGSKA (reference sequence). CDR3: CSVKDLQGAASPLHF.